The next 7 T cell receptor beta chains were all read from a single sample in a study of T cells in Graves' hyperthyroidism and ophthalmopathy. It was RNA transcripts that yielded the amplified TCR beta CDR3 regions. Initially, a first-round RT-PCR of the TCR CDR3 employed the HTBI primer set. From the multiplex PCR reads, TCRdb called clonotypes with MiXCR, one entry per CDR3 protein. The data hold around 350,000 distinct CDR3 sequences, with around 25% observed a single time. Sequencing was performed on blood. These receptors all stem from a man aged 50-59 years with Graves' hyperthyroidism.

This clonotype was found many times. The CDR3 coding sequence is TGTGCCAGCAGCCTGACCGTCTACAATGAGCAGTTCTTC. It specifies CASSLTVYNEQFF. The chain couples TRBV7-3 to TRBJ2-1; D call uncertain. Per the germline V gene, CDR1 is SGHTA and CDR2 is FQGTGA. The CDR3 covers 13 residues. The V and J ends lost 5 bases and 3 bases respectively, with 8 bases between them.

V is TRBV7-9 and J is TRBJ2-1; 12 bases fit TRBD2. The CDR3 is 15 residues long. Trimming cost V 6 bases and J 6 bases; bases outside gene matches: 6. Germline-derived CDR1 and CDR2 are SEHNR and FQNEAQ (reference sequence). The CDR3 spells CASSYGLAGINEQFF. The CDR3 nucleotides are TGTGCCAGCAGTTACGGACTAGCGGGAATCAATGAGCAGTTCTTC.

This chain links TRBV28 with TRBJ2-2, with 7 bases that match TRBD2. The CDR3 has 16 residues. In germline, CDR1 is MDHEN, CDR2 SYDVKM. V was pared by 5 bases and J by 7 bases, with 13 bases of the junction left unmatched. CDR3 DNA sequence: TGTGCCAGCAGTCCCGGAGGAGCGGGATCTTTCGGGGAGCTGTTTTTT. Translation: CASSPGGAGSFGELFF.

The chain links TRBV20-1 to TRBJ1-1; 7 bases align to TRBD1. CDR1 and CDR2 (germline): DFQATT, SNEGSKA (reference sequence). The CDR3 extends over 14 amino acids. The V segment lost 5 bases and the J segment 1 base; nucleotides outside the gene matches: 7. The CDR3: CSASRGQRNTEAFF. The CDR3 DNA follows: TGCAGTGCTTCAAGGGGGCAGAGGAACACTGAAGCTTTCTTT.

This clonotype has more than one count but fewer than ten. The chain carries TRBV20-1 and TRBJ2-1, with D unresolved. Trimming removed 5 bases at V and 4 bases at J, with 18 bases between. Germline V lookup: CDR1 DFQATT, CDR2 SNEGSKA (reference sequence). CDR3 length: 15 residues. CDR3 amino acids: CSALPPPGEYNEQFF. CDR3 DNA: TGCAGTGCTCTTCCCCCCCCAGGTGAATACAATGAGCAGTTCTTC.

This clonotype has just one count. J is TRBJ1-5 and V is TRBV28; the D is unclear. The V gene lost 2 bases and the J gene lost 4 bases, with 12 bases spanning the gap. The germline V gene encodes CDR1 MDHEN and CDR2 SYDVKM. The CDR3 has 15 residues. CDR3 nucleotide sequence: TGTGCCAGCAGTTTAGGAGGCGTGAGGAATCAGCCCCAGCATTTT. Translated, it gives CASSLGGVRNQPQHF.

The chain carries TRBV6-2 or TRBV6-3 and TRBJ1-1; D is perhaps TRBD1 (5 bases). Trimming took 10 bases from V and 0 from J, leaving 18 bases between them. This CDR3 spans 15 amino acids. CDR1 and CDR2 (germline): MNHEY, SVGEGT. CDR3 bases: TGTGCCACCAGCTACTCGGTGGGGGTGAACACTGAAGCTTTCTTT. Its protein product is CATSYSVGVNTEAFF.